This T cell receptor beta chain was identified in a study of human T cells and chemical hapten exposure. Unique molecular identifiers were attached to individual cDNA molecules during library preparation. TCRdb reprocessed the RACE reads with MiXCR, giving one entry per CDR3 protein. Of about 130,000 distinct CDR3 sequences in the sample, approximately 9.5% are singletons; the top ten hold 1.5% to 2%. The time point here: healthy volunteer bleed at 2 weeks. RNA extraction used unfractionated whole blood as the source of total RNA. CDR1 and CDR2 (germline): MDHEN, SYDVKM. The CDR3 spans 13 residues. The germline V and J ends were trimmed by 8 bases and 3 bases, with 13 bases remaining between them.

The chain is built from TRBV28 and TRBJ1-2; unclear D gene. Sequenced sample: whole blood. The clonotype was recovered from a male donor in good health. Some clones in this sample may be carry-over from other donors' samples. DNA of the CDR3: TGTGCCAGCGCTGTAATCACGGACTATGGCTACACCTTC. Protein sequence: CASAVITDYGYTF.